This T cell receptor (beta chain) was found in a study of CD8+ T cells in alopecia areata. This clone occurred a few times. Isolated RNA was reverse transcribed into cDNA used as the sequencing template. The assay was immunoSEQ multiplex PCR, and TCRdb's table has in-frame clones only and misses some. The profile shows hundreds of thousands of clones, approximately 61% of them singletons. Germline V CDR1 and CDR2: MNHEY, SVGAGI. Unmatched junction bases numbered 10, after V lost 4 bases and J lost 5 bases. CDR3 length equals 16 residues. The specimen comprised CD4+ T cells sorted from blood, sampled at week 0. The sequence was obtained from a human donor with alopecia areata. The V call is TRBV6-5, the J call TRBJ2-7, with TRBD2 identical over 11 bases. CDR3 protein: CASSSLLAGAQNEQYF. In DNA form, the CDR3 reads TGTGCCAGCAGTTCCCTACTAGCGGGGGCCCAGAACGAGCAGTACTTC.